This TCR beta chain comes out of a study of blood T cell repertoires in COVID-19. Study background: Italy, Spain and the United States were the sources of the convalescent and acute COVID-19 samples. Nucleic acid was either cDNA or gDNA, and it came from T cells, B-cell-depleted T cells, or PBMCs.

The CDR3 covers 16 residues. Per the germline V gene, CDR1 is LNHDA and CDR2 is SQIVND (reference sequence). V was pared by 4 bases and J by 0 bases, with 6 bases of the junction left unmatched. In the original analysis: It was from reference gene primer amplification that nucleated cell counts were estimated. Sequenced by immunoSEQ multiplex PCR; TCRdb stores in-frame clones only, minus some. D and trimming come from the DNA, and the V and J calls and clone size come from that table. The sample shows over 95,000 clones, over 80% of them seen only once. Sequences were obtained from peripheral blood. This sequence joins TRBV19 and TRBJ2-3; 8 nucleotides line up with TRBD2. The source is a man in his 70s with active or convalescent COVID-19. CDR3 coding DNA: TGTGCCAGTAGTACACGGACTAGCATGAGCACAGATACGCAGTATTTT. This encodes CASSTRTSMSTDTQYF. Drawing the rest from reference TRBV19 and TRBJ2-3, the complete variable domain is DGGITQSPKYLFRKEGQNVTLSCEQNLNHDAMYWYRQDPGQGLRLIYYSQIVNDFQKGDIAEGYSVSREKKESFPLTVTSAQKNPTAFYLCASSTRTSMSTDTQYFGPGTRLTVL.